This TCR beta chain was profiled in a study of cytomegalovirus exposure and HLA in healthy donors. General study findings and limits: Overall, about 160 TCR beta chains were annotated as cytomegalovirus-associated. That first-cohort TCR clusters tended to co-occur in the roughly 130 validation repertoires was found in a later analysis.

Data came from immunoSEQ multiplex PCR; TCRdb stores just in-frame clones and leaves some out. The sample has 220,000 or so clones; around nine tenths are singletons. This clone was counted a few times. The target antigen is unknown. Trimming shortened V by 9 bases and J by 3 bases, and 8 bases separated the two germline ends. CDR3 length: 12 residues. Germline assignment: CDR1 SNHLY and CDR2 FYNNEI. This receptor was taken from a woman between 18 and 29 years old in good health and CMV-seropositive. The sequenced sample was PBMCs. V usage is TRBV2 and J usage is TRBJ1-4; no clear D. Written as DNA, the CDR3 is TGTGCCAGGGGGAGGGCTAATGAAAAACTGTTTTTT. Encoded protein: CARGRANEKLFF.